The 20 T cell receptor beta chains in this list originate from one sample, sequenced in a study. In TCRdb, the 5' RACE reads were re-called with MiXCR into one record per CDR3 protein. This repertoire shows 55,000 to 75,000 distinct CDR3 sequences, approximately 31% found once; its top ten account for around 2%. Material for sequencing was tumor-infiltrating naive CD4+ T cells sorted from the breast tumor. Specified subset: naive CD4+ T cells, CD4+CD45RA+CD25-. Every receptor here comes from a female donor with breast cancer.

The chain combines TRBV20-1 with TRBJ2-7; 16 positions agree with TRBD2. The germline V gene has CDR1 DFQATT and CDR2 SNEGSKA (reference sequence). The trim removed 0 bases at V and 5 bases at J, leaving 13 bases unmatched. The CDR3 spans 19 residues. DNA of the CDR3: TGCAGTGCTAGAGATCATTTGGGACTAGCGGGAGGGCGGGGTGACGAGCAGTACTTC. Amino acid sequence: CSARDHLGLAGGRGDEQYF.

Points on this clonotype: This sequence may be a read error, since a much larger clone differs from it by one base. CDR3 loop: CSADGTGGPYGYTF. The CDR3 DNA follows: TGCAGTGCTGACGGGACAGGGGGACCCTATGGCTACACCTTC. This chain joins TRBV20-1 and TRBJ1-2, with 11 bases aligning to TRBD1. CDR1 DFQATT and CDR2 SNEGSKA come from the germline V gene (reference sequence). The CDR3 runs 14 residues. J was trimmed by 4 bases and V by 5 bases; bases with no gene match: 6.

The chain links TRBV20-1 to TRBJ2-3; D call uncertain. This CDR3 comprises 14 residues. The germline V gene encodes CDR1 DFQATT and CDR2 SNEGSKA (reference sequence). V shed 5 bases and J shed 3 bases, with 15 bases lying between them. In DNA form, the CDR3 reads TGCAGTGCTTCCTCCGGTTTTGGGACAGATACGCAGTATTTT. It codes for CSASSGFGTDTQYF.

This clonotype was seen just once. The chain couples TRBV12-3 or TRBV12-4 to TRBJ2-1, with 10 nucleotides matching TRBD2. The CDR3 runs to 16 residues. V lost 1 base, J lost 7 bases, and 7 bases stayed unmatched. CDR3 amino acids: CASSLGASGGSNEQFF. CDR3 nucleotide sequence: TGTGCCAGCAGTTTAGGTGCTAGCGGGGGTTCAAATGAGCAGTTCTTC.

The chain employs TRBV7-2 and TRBJ1-2; D might be TRBD1 (5 bases). V was shortened by 2 bases and J by 7 bases, with 11 bases between the two germline ends. The CDR3 length is 13 residues. Germline-derived CDR1 and CDR2 are SGHTA and FQGNSA. The CDR3 bases are TGTGCCAGCAGCTTACGGCAGAGGGGTGGCTACACCTTC. It codes for CASSLRQRGGYTF.

This clonotype has ten or more counts. The chain has TRBV5-1 and TRBJ2-6; no clear D. V shed 4 bases and J shed 0 bases, with 5 bases lying between them. Per the germline V gene, CDR1 is SGHRS and CDR2 is YFSETQ. The CDR3 has 14 amino acids. The CDR3 is CASSESSGANVLTF. The CDR3 region has the DNA TGCGCCAGCAGCGAGAGCTCTGGGGCCAACGTCCTGACTTTC.

A word on this clonotype: One junction end disagrees with the germline gene, perhaps due to a read error. This chain links TRBV20-1 with TRBJ2-2; 8 bases are a match to TRBD2. Germline assignment: CDR1 DFQATT and CDR2 SNEGSKA (reference sequence). This CDR3 region has 14 residues. CDR3 residues: CSVPHAGGAGELSF. In nucleotides, the CDR3 is TGCAGTGTCCCCCATGCCGGGGGGGCTGGGGAGCTGTCTTTT.

This chain connects TRBV9 to TRBJ1-5; D may be TRBD1 (5 bases). The germline V gene has CDR1 SGDLS and CDR2 YYNGEE. CDR3 length equals 15 residues. V was trimmed by 4 bases and J by 3 bases, leaving 14 bases between them. Here the CDR3 reads CASSPIDSLNQPQHF. Here the CDR3 DNA reads TGTGCCAGCAGCCCGATTGACAGCCTCAATCAGCCCCAGCATTTT. Full variable domain (missing parts from reference TRBV9 and TRBJ1-5): DSGVTQTPKHLITATGQRVTLRCSPRSGDLSVYWYQQSLDQGLQFLIQYYNGEERAKGNILERFSAQQFPDLHSELNLSSLELGDSALYFCASSPIDSLNQPQHFGDGTRLSIL.

The V call is TRBV12-3 or TRBV12-4, the J call TRBJ2-7; 10 bases map to TRBD2. After removal of 5 bases from V and 4 bases from J, the junction contained 5 bases not matched to a gene. This CDR3 has 14 amino acids. The CDR3, as DNA: TGTGCCAGCAGTGCTAGCGGGAGCCGGTACGAGCAGTACTTC. Encoded protein: CASSASGSRYEQYF.

This CDR3 reads CASSYEAGGTDTQYF. The CDR3, as DNA: TGTGCCAGCAGCTACGAGGCTGGGGGGACAGATACGCAGTATTTT. This chain uses TRBV11-2 with TRBJ2-3; possibly TRBD2 for D (6 bases). V dropped 4 bases and J dropped 3 bases, with 14 bases sitting between them. Germline V gives CDR1 SGHAT, CDR2 FQNNGV. This CDR3 is 15 amino acids long.

This clonotype showed up many times. The gene calls are TRBV7-2 and TRBJ2-5; the match to TRBD1 covers 7 bases. The CDR3 extends over 16 amino acids. Germline V lookup: CDR1 SGHTA, CDR2 FQGNSA. The V gene end was trimmed by 5 bases and the J gene end by 1 base; junction bases not matched to a gene: 10. Written as DNA, the CDR3 is TGTGCCAGCAGCCTATACGGGACAGAAGGCCAAGAGACCCAGTACTTC. Amino acid sequence: CASSLYGTEGQETQYF. The variable domain in full, completed from reference TRBV7-2 and TRBJ2-5, reads GAGVSQSPSNKVTEKGKDVELRCDPISGHTALYWYRQSLGQGLEFLIYFQGNSAPDKSGLPSDRFSAERTGGSVSTLTIQRTQQEDSAVYLCASSLYGTEGQETQYFGPGTRLLVL.

The J gene is TRBJ2-5, the V gene TRBV7-6; TRBD2 is a possible D gene (7 bases). CDR1 and CDR2 from the germline V gene are SGHVS and FNYEAQ. The CDR3 contains 14 residues. V dropped 5 bases and J dropped 6 bases, with 16 bases sitting between them. The CDR3 sequence is CASSPGGGAKTQYF. Written as DNA, the CDR3 is TGTGCCAGCAGCCCGGGTGGGGGGGCGAAGACCCAGTACTTC.

The J gene is TRBJ2-7, the V gene TRBV5-6, with D hard to call. Germline CDR1 and CDR2: SGHDT and YYEEEE. This CDR3 is 14 amino acids long. V was clipped by 0 bases and J by 2 bases, with 9 bases between them. CDR3 amino acids: CASSLVDGTYEQYF. The DNA for the CDR3 is TGTGCCAGCAGCTTGGTGGACGGTACCTACGAGCAGTACTTC.

With regard to this clonotype: Lacking the conserved final phenylalanine or tryptophan, this CDR3 likely reflects a read error. V usage is TRBV12-3 or TRBV12-4 and J usage is TRBJ1-1; no reliable D call. There are 13 residues in the CDR3. In DNA form, the CDR3 reads TGTGTCAGCAGTTTAGTAGTCAGCACTGAAGCTTTCCTT. Protein: CVSSLVVSTEAFL.

The V and J genes are TRBV15 and TRBJ2-5; TRBD1 matches 8 bases. This CDR3 contains 16 residues. The V segment lost 3 bases and the J segment 2 bases; nucleotides outside the gene matches: 8. Germline V gene data show CDR1 as LNHNV and CDR2 as YYDKDF (reference sequence). CDR3 sequence reads: CATSRGSGQGQETQYF. DNA for the CDR3: TGTGCCACCAGCAGGGGAAGCGGACAGGGACAAGAGACCCAGTACTTC.

The chain combines TRBV12-3 or TRBV12-4 with TRBJ2-7; 8 bases are shared with TRBD1. This CDR3 has 16 residues. With V trimmed by 6 bases and J by 3 bases, 13 bases remained unmatched. The CDR3 here is CASSPPRRTGNYEQYF. The CDR3 DNA reads as TGTGCCAGCAGCCCCCCTCGCCGGACAGGGAACTACGAGCAGTACTTC.

The CDR3 coding sequence is TGTGCCAGCAGCCGGACTAGCCTCTTGGGCGGGGAGCTGTTTTTT. It specifies CASSRTSLLGGELFF. The chain combines TRBV5-4 with TRBJ2-2, with 8 positions matching TRBD2. V dropped 4 bases and J dropped 7; count of bases not matched to a gene: 9. Germline V gene sequence: CDR1 SGHNT, CDR2 YYREEE (reference sequence). The CDR3 runs 15 residues.

V and J are TRBV2 and TRBJ1-1; 7 bases are shared with TRBD1. The CDR3 totals 15 residues. Germline V lookup: CDR1 SNHLY, CDR2 FYNNEI. V gave up 4 bases and J gave up 3 bases; unmatched junction bases: 8. The chain's CDR3 is CASSADRVGDTEAFF. The DNA of the CDR3 is TGTGCCAGCAGTGCAGACAGGGTCGGGGACACTGAAGCTTTCTTT.

Ten or more counts support this clonotype. The chain recombines TRBV6-5 with TRBJ2-3, with a possible D match to TRBD1 (5 bases). The V and J ends lost 6 bases and 0 bases respectively, with 7 bases between them. The CDR3 consists of 13 residues. Germline V CDR1 and CDR2: MNHEY, SVGAGI. The CDR3 DNA sequence: TGTGCCAGCAGACGACAGAGCACAGATACGCAGTATTTT. This encodes CASRRQSTDTQYF.

This clonotype was seen many times. V and J are TRBV25-1 and TRBJ1-3; D call uncertain. Trimming cost V 5 bases and J 8 bases, with 10 bases left between them. The CDR3 length is 12 residues. Germline V gene data show CDR1 as MGHDK and CDR2 as SYGVNS. CDR3 bases: TGTGCCAGCAGTCCCACCCGGGACACCATATATTTT. This gives the protein CASSPTRDTIYF.